This entry lists 5 T cell receptor beta chains sequenced from one sample in a study of blood T cell repertoires in COVID-19. Measured with immunoSEQ multiplex PCR; TCRdb has only the in-frame clones, and not every one. In the table there are tens of thousands of clones, 84% of which are singletons. The specimen sequenced was peripheral blood. These receptors all stem from a man between 60 and 70 years old with acute or convalescent COVID-19.

The chain is built from TRBV4-1 and TRBJ1-1, with D unresolved. Germline assignment: CDR1 MGHRA and CDR2 YSYEKL. V dropped 0 bases and J dropped 7 bases, with 9 bases sitting between them. The CDR3 length is 13 residues. This chain's CDR3 is CASSQEEISEAFF. In DNA form, the CDR3 reads TGCGCCAGCAGCCAAGAGGAGATCAGTGAAGCTTTCTTT.

V and J are TRBV10-3 and TRBJ2-2; D remains ambiguous. This CDR3 is 12 amino acids long. The V end lost 0 bases, the J end lost 9 bases, and 5 bases lay between the germline ends. Germline values: CDR1 ENHRY, CDR2 SYGVKD. CDR3 region: CAISESIRELFF. CDR3 DNA: TGTGCCATCAGTGAGTCTATAAGGGAGCTGTTTTTT.

The chain is built from TRBV2 and TRBJ1-2, with D possibly being TRBD1 (5 bases). V gave up 9 bases and J gave up 9 bases, with 17 bases separating them. CDR1 is SNHLY, CDR2 FYNNEI, per germline. The CDR3 spans 12 residues. Written as DNA, the CDR3 is TGTGCCAGGGGGAGGGACGGCTTGCGCTACACCTTC. Residues: CARGRDGLRYTF.

The V gene is TRBV7-9, the J gene TRBJ2-5; D is ambiguous. Germline loops: CDR1 SEHNR, CDR2 FQNEAQ (reference sequence). This CDR3 has 13 amino acids. Trimming pared 1 base from V and 5 bases from J, leaving 8 bases between. CDR3 loop: CASSLDVRETQYF. The CDR3 coding sequence is TGTGCCAGCAGCTTAGACGTGCGGGAGACCCAGTACTTC.

This chain uses TRBV7-9 with TRBJ2-7; D ambiguous. The CDR3 sequence is 13 residues long. Looked up from germline, CDR1 is SEHNR and CDR2 is FQNEAQ (reference sequence). Trimming cost V 3 bases and J 2 bases, with 8 bases left between them. DNA of the CDR3: TGTGCCAGCAGCTTTTCAACAACCTACGAGCAGTACTTC. Translated, it gives CASSFSTTYEQYF.